This T cell receptor beta chain comes out of a study of cytomegalovirus exposure and HLA in healthy donors. Findings and limits, study-wide: In a later analysis, HLA-associated TCR beta chains were more clonally expanded than equally common others. Follow-up analysis later connected one missense variant in DCLRE1C with trimming of TCR beta V- and J-genes.

Turning to this clone: Its antigen remains unknown.

Vbeta (60) and Jbeta (13) primers were used in the PCR. Profiling relied on immunoSEQ multiplex PCR, and the TCRdb table lists in-frame clones only, not all of them. Of about 170,000 clones listed, around 78% are singletons. The source of this sequence is a woman aged 25 to 39 in good health and CMV-seropositive. Material for sequencing was PBMCs.

The CDR3: CASSEAEYSYEQYF. In DNA, the CDR3 is TGTGCCAGCAGCGAGGCCGAGTATTCCTACGAGCAGTACTTC. The chain recombines TRBV5-4 with TRBJ2-7; no clear D gene. The CDR3 has 14 amino acids. The germline V gene encodes CDR1 SGHNT and CDR2 YYREEE (reference sequence). Trimming removed 4 bases at V and 1 base at J, with 12 bases between.